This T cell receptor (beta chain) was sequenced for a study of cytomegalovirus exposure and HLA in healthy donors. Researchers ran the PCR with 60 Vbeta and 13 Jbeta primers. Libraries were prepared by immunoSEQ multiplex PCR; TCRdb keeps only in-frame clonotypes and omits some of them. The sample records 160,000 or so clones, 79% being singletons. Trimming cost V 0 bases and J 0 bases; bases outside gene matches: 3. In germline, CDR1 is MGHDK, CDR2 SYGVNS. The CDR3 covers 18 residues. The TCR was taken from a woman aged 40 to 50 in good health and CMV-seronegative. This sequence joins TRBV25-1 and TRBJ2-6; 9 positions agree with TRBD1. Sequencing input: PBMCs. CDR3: CASSEYRTGVSGANVLTF. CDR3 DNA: TGTGCCAGCAGTGAATATAGGACAGGGGTCTCTGGGGCCAACGTCCTGACTTTC.